These 18 T cell receptor beta chains share one sample of origin, sequenced in a study of T cells in Graves' hyperthyroidism and ophthalmopathy. What was amplified from RNA transcripts were TCR beta CDR3 regions. The HTBI set primed first-round TCR CDR3 RT-PCR. TCRdb itself ran the multiplex PCR reads through MiXCR, one entry per CDR3 protein. The top ten hold approximately 20% of the sample, which has around 560,000 distinct CDR3 sequences, about a sixth seen once. The specimen was blood. The receptors stem from a woman aged 18-29 years with Graves' hyperthyroidism.

This clonotype was found many times. The rearrangement joins TRBV30 to TRBJ2-1, with TRBD2 as a possible D gene (6 bases). This CDR3 region has 13 residues. Per germline, CDR1 GTSNPN and CDR2 SVGIG (reference sequence). V was cut by 1 base and J by 12 bases, with 16 bases left in between. The chain's CDR3 is CAWSAGTYSWQFF. CDR3 coding DNA: TGTGCCTGGAGTGCCGGGACTTATTCATGGCAGTTCTTC.

This sequence joins TRBV5-1 and TRBJ2-7; D gene ambiguous. V lost 1 base and J lost 0, with 8 bases in between. Germline CDR1 reads SGHRS; CDR2 reads YFSETQ. The CDR3 totals 14 residues. The CDR3 DNA follows: TGCGCCAGCAGCTTGATAGGTGACTCCTACGAGCAGTACTTC. It translates to CASSLIGDSYEQYF.

This clonotype occurred many times. The chain joins TRBV6-1 to TRBJ1-5, with 7 bases identical to TRBD1. V was clipped by 6 bases and J by 7 bases; unmatched bases: 6. CDR1 and CDR2 (germline): MNHNS, SASEGT. This CDR3 contains 13 residues. CDR3 residues: CASRALGGQPQHF. The CDR3 region has the DNA TGTGCCAGCAGGGCCCTAGGGGGCCAGCCCCAGCATTTT.

The chain employs TRBV7-2 and TRBJ1-5; the match to TRBD1 covers 8 bases. Germline CDR1 reads SGHTA; CDR2 reads FQGNSA. V shed 4 bases, J shed 5 bases, and the junction held 7 bases outside the gene matches. CDR3 size: 15 residues. The CDR3 loop is CASSWTGLGYQPQHF. The CDR3 nucleotides read TGTGCCAGCAGCTGGACAGGGCTTGGGTATCAGCCCCAGCATTTT.

The chain employs TRBV20-1 and TRBJ2-3; no firm D call. The CDR3 has 13 amino acids. Per germline, CDR1 DFQATT and CDR2 SNEGSKA (reference sequence). V was shortened by 4 bases and J by 1 base, with 9 bases between the two germline ends. CDR3 protein: CSAKVWGTDTQYF. The CDR3 DNA reads TGCAGTGCTAAGGTCTGGGGCACAGATACGCAGTATTTT.

The chain recombines TRBV20-1 with TRBJ1-6; 9 bases align to TRBD1. This CDR3 spans 14 amino acids. V shed 6 bases and J 7 bases; nucleotides not matched to a gene: 7. CDR1 DFQATT and CDR2 SNEGSKA come from the germline V gene (reference sequence). The chain's CDR3 is CSAGQGRGNSPLHF. The CDR3 region has the DNA TGCAGTGCCGGACAGGGGCGAGGAAATTCACCCCTCCACTTT.

The chain joins TRBV7-2 to TRBJ2-7; a weak D match, TRBD2 (7 bases). Per germline, CDR1 SGHTA and CDR2 FQGNSA. The CDR3 is made up of 14 amino acids. Trimming took 3 bases from V and 6 from J, leaving 15 bases between them. CDR3 coding DNA: TGTGCCAGCAGCTTGTATACGGGGGGCGGCGAGCAGTACTTC. Its translation is CASSLYTGGGEQYF. Using reference TRBV7-2 and TRBJ2-7 for the parts outside the CDR3, the full variable domain is GAGVSQSPSNKVTEKGKDVELRCDPISGHTALYWYRQSLGQGLEFLIYFQGNSAPDKSGLPSDRFSAERTGGSVSTLTIQRTQQEDSAVYLCASSLYTGGGEQYFGPGTRLTVT.

This clonotype was observed many times. The chain uses TRBV3-1 and TRBJ2-1; the D gene is possibly TRBD2 (5 bases). The CDR3 runs 15 residues. V was clipped by 3 bases and J by 0 bases, with 9 bases between them. Per germline, CDR1 LGHDT and CDR2 YNNKEL (reference sequence). CDR3 sequence reads: CASSQTGSSYNEQFF. As DNA, the CDR3 is TGTGCCAGCAGCCAGACGGGGAGCTCCTACAATGAGCAGTTCTTC.

This clonotype was picked up a small number of times. This chain links TRBV6-5 with TRBJ2-5, with 7 bases that match TRBD1. The germline gives CDR1 MNHEY, CDR2 SVGAGI. This CDR3 contains 14 residues. Trimming took 0 bases from V and 4 from J; bases not matched to a gene: 2. CDR3 sequence (DNA): TGTGCCAGCAGTTACTCGGGACAGCCAGAGACCCAGTACTTC. Residues: CASSYSGQPETQYF.

The genes are TRBV29-1 and TRBJ2-7; D perhaps matches TRBD2 (5 bases). V was clipped by 5 bases and J by 7 bases, with 18 bases between them. The CDR3 totals 13 residues. CDR1 is SQVTM, CDR2 ANQGSEA, per germline. The CDR3 DNA reads as TGCAGCGTTCTTCGTGGAGATACGGGGGAGCAGTACTTC. It translates to CSVLRGDTGEQYF.

This clonotype appeared a few times. The CDR3 DNA reads TGTGCCAGCAGCTTTGGGACAGGGATGGGGTCCTACGAGCAGTACTTC. It specifies CASSFGTGMGSYEQYF. This chain joins TRBV5-5 and TRBJ2-7; TRBD1 agrees at 9 bases. From germline, CDR1 is SGHKS and CDR2 YYEKEE (reference sequence). The V and J ends lost 2 bases and 1 base, in that order; junction bases with no gene match: 7. The CDR3 has 16 amino acids. The whole variable domain, filled in from reference TRBV5-5 and TRBJ2-7, reads DAGVTQSPTHLIKTRGQQVTLRCSPISGHKSVSWYQQVLGQGPQFIFQYYEKEERGRGNFPDRFSARQFPNYSSELNVNALLLGDSALYLCASSFGTGMGSYEQYFGPGTRLTVT.

The rearrangement uses TRBV5-1 and TRBJ2-2, with D possibly called TRBD1 or TRBD2 (7 bases each). This CDR3 is 16 amino acids long. Trimming took off 4 bases at V and 2 bases at J, with 15 bases between the two ends. CDR1 and CDR2 (germline): SGHRS, YFSETQ. The CDR3 is CASSISGTVNTGELFF. The DNA of the CDR3 is TGCGCCAGCAGCATAAGCGGGACAGTAAACACCGGGGAGCTGTTTTTT.

About this clonotype itself: With a much larger clone just one base away, this may be a read error. This sequence joins TRBV20-1 and TRBJ1-5, with D possibly being TRBD1 (6 bases). CDR1 DFQATT and CDR2 SNEGSKA come from the germline V gene (reference sequence). V was shortened by 4 bases and J by 9 bases, with 22 bases between the two germline ends. This CDR3 is built from 15 residues. The CDR3, as DNA: TGCAGTGCTACACAGGGAGGAGGCACCATTAGGCCCCAGCATTTT. This codes for CSATQGGGTIRPQHF.

The gene calls are TRBV6-1 and TRBJ2-7; a weak D match, TRBD1 (6 bases). Trimming left V 1 base short and J 3 bases short, with 10 bases between. Germline values: CDR1 MNHNS, CDR2 SASEGT. This CDR3 region has 14 residues. The chain's CDR3 is CASSEDDRSYEQYF. The DNA of the CDR3 is TGTGCCAGCAGTGAAGATGACAGGAGCTACGAGCAGTACTTC.

This clonotype was seen at least ten times. This rearrangement joins TRBV20-1 to TRBJ2-3; D unresolved. This CDR3 is 12 amino acids long. Germline values: CDR1 DFQATT, CDR2 SNEGSKA (reference sequence). V shed 3 bases and J shed 2 bases, with 6 bases lying between them. The CDR3 sequence: CSARTFTDTQYF. The CDR3 nucleotides read TGCAGTGCTAGGACTTTCACAGATACGCAGTATTTT.

The chain uses TRBV12-3 or TRBV12-4 and TRBJ2-3; TRBD2 matches 7 bases. The J segment lost 4 bases and the V segment lost 2 bases, leaving 3 bases of the junction unmatched. The CDR3 length is 14 residues. The CDR3 loop is CASSLSGAADTQYF. The CDR3 coding sequence is TGTGCCAGCAGTTTAAGCGGGGCGGCAGATACGCAGTATTTT.

This clonotype has a count of ten or more. The genes are TRBV7-2 and TRBJ1-5; D is possibly TRBD1 (6 bases). V was cut by 4 bases and J by 11 bases, with 15 bases left in between. The CDR3 is 13 residues long. The V gene's germline CDR1 is SGHTA and CDR2 FQGNSA. CDR3 DNA: TGTGCCAGCAGCTCCAGCAGGGGAACAGCCCAGCATTTT. Translation: CASSSSRGTAQHF.

This chain connects TRBV11-1 to TRBJ1-5; tentative D call: TRBD1 (6 bases). The V end lost 5 bases, the J end lost 3 bases, and 14 bases lay between the germline ends. This CDR3 comprises 15 residues. Germline CDR1 and CDR2: SGHAT and FQDESV (reference sequence). CDR3 in DNA: TGTGCCAGCAGCCAAGTCACAGGGTTCAATCAGCCCCAGCATTTT. Translation gives CASSQVTGFNQPQHF. The entire variable domain, with the rest obtained from reference TRBV11-1 and TRBJ1-5, is as follows: EAEVAQSPRYKITEKSQAVAFWCDPISGHATLYWYRQILGQGPELLVQFQDESVVDDSQLPKDRFSAERLKGVDSTLKIQPAELGDSAMYLCASSQVTGFNQPQHFGDGTRLSIL.